This passage covers 21 T cell receptor beta chains from one sample sequenced in a study of identical twins. TCRdb re-analysed the 5' RACE reads in MiXCR, keeping a single row per CDR3 protein. The table shows roughly 1.6 million distinct CDR3 sequences, with about 31% occurring only once. Sequences were obtained from cord blood. The source is a newborn girl in good health.

V gene TRBV12-3 or TRBV12-4 combines with J gene TRBJ2-4; D not resolved. The CDR3 sequence is 15 residues long. V gave up 3 bases and J gave up 2 bases, with 11 bases separating them. The DNA of the CDR3 is TGTGCCAGCAGTTTCGAGGTTCCGCCCAAAAACATTCAGTACTTC. It codes for CASSFEVPPKNIQYF.

The V call is TRBV24-1, the J call TRBJ2-1; 13 positions agree with TRBD2. The CDR3 sequence is 18 residues long. Germline CDR1 KGHDR, CDR2 SFDVKD. Trimming took 4 bases from V and 3 from J; bases not matched to a gene: 8. Here the CDR3 reads CATSDCGLAGEGYNEQFF. The CDR3, as DNA: TGTGCCACCAGTGACTGTGGACTAGCGGGAGAGGGCTACAATGAGCAGTTCTTC.

The chain combines TRBV20-1 with TRBJ1-2; 8 positions agree with TRBD1. The V gene's germline CDR1 is DFQATT and CDR2 SNEGSKA (reference sequence). CDR3 size: 13 residues. With V trimmed by 6 bases and J by 4 bases, 7 bases remained unmatched. CDR3 bases: TGCAGTGCCGAGCAGGGGGCTGTCTATGGCTACACCTTC. Protein: CSAEQGAVYGYTF.

This clonotype was seen more than once but under ten times. The genes are TRBV6-2 or TRBV6-3 and TRBJ2-4; 9 positions agree with TRBD2. J gave up 0 bases and V 4 bases, and 4 bases lay outside the gene matches. There are 16 residues in the CDR3. In germline, CDR1 is MNHEY, CDR2 SVGEGT. The CDR3 loop reads CASSSGLARAKNIQYF. For the CDR3, the DNA is TGTGCCAGCAGTTCCGGACTAGCGAGAGCCAAAAACATTCAGTACTTC.

This clonotype has only a few counts. The V and J genes are TRBV27 and TRBJ2-5, with TRBD2 matching over 12 bases. CDR1 MNHEY and CDR2 SMNVEV come from the germline V gene (reference sequence). This CDR3 is built from 16 residues. V shed 2 bases and J 1 base; nucleotides not matched to a gene: 2. The chain's CDR3 is CASSLQTSGSQETQYF. In DNA, the CDR3 is TGTGCCAGCAGTTTACAGACTAGCGGGAGCCAAGAGACCCAGTACTTC.

This rearrangement joins TRBV4-1 to TRBJ2-4, with TRBD1 matching 8 bases. The ends lost 0 bases at V and 4 bases at J; junction bases unmatched: 11. The CDR3 contains 18 residues. Germline-derived CDR1 and CDR2 are MGHRA and YSYEKL. CDR3 in amino acids: CASSQEDVRDRKKNIQYF. The CDR3, as DNA: TGCGCCAGCAGCCAAGAGGATGTCCGGGACAGGAAAAAAAACATTCAGTACTTC.

V gene TRBV7-9 combines with J gene TRBJ2-5; 10 nucleotides agree with TRBD2. Trimming at V came to 4 bases and at J to 4 bases, leaving 15 bases not matched to a gene. The length of the CDR3 is 18 residues. Germline CDR1 SEHNR, CDR2 FQNEAQ (reference sequence). Here the CDR3 DNA reads TGTGCCAGCAGCTATCGCGCGGCACTAGCGGGAAGAGTAGAGACCCAGTACTTC. Amino acids: CASSYRAALAGRVETQYF.

Worth noting for this clonotype: One end of the junction does not line up with germline, which may come from a read error. This chain uses TRBV20-1 with TRBJ1-2; maybe TRBD1 (5 bases). Per germline, CDR1 DFQATT and CDR2 SNEGSKA (reference sequence). The CDR3 covers 12 residues. The CDR3 DNA reads as TGCAGTGCTAGGCGGGGGTTCGATGGCTGCACCTTC. It codes for CSARRGFDGCTF.

The chain combines TRBV25-1 with TRBJ1-1, with 9 bases that match TRBD1. Germline V gene sequence: CDR1 MGHDK, CDR2 SYGVNS. Germline trimming cut 4 bases from V and 1 base from J; bases unmatched to any gene: 4. The CDR3 consists of 15 residues. This CDR3 is CASSGGQGANTEAFF. The CDR3, as DNA: TGTGCCAGCAGTGGGGGACAGGGTGCGAACACTGAAGCTTTCTTT.

The chain recombines TRBV5-1 with TRBJ2-7; 8 bases match TRBD1. Per germline, CDR1 SGHRS and CDR2 YFSETQ. J gave up 3 bases and V 0 bases, and 5 bases lay outside the gene matches. This CDR3 contains 15 residues. The CDR3 sequence is CASSLGDRYRYEQYF. CDR3 nucleotides: TGCGCCAGCAGCTTGGGGGACAGGTACCGCTACGAGCAGTACTTC.

The rearrangement joins TRBV3-1 to TRBJ2-3; TRBD2 matches 9 bases. Looked up from germline, CDR1 is LGHDT and CDR2 is YNNKEL (reference sequence). This CDR3 has 13 residues. V lost 4 bases, J lost 8 bases, and 4 bases stayed unmatched. The CDR3 DNA follows: TGTGCCAGCAGCCCTGGGACTAGCTTTACGCAGTATTTT. The encoded protein is CASSPGTSFTQYF.

This clonotype came up a few times. This rearrangement joins TRBV20-1 to TRBJ2-1; TRBD2 matches at 7 bases. The CDR3 covers 20 residues. Losses at the gene ends were 3 bases for V and 4 bases for J; bases not matched to a gene: 24. Germline loops: CDR1 DFQATT, CDR2 SNEGSKA (reference sequence). The DNA for the CDR3 is TGCAGTGCTAGGCCCCAGACATTGCGGGAGTCCCGCCGTCGGTACAATGAGCAGTTCTTC. The encoded protein is CSARPQTLRESRRRYNEQFF.

This clonotype was counted a few times. V and J are TRBV11-1 and TRBJ1-1, with D maybe TRBD1 (5 bases). The CDR3 covers 17 residues. V was trimmed by 0 bases and J by 4 bases, leaving 18 bases between them. Germline V CDR1 and CDR2: SGHAT, FQDESV (reference sequence). CDR3 loop: CASSLALWRGRSTEAFF. As DNA, the CDR3 is TGTGCCAGCAGCTTAGCGCTTTGGAGGGGAAGGAGCACTGAAGCTTTCTTT.

J is TRBJ2-4 and V is TRBV2; 9 bases fit TRBD1. CDR1 SNHLY and CDR2 FYNNEI come from the germline V gene. With V trimmed by 8 bases and J by 7 bases, 30 bases remained unmatched. There are 21 residues in the CDR3. CDR3 sequence reads: CASQGYPPGTGRAPRGNIQYF. The CDR3 bases are TGTGCCAGCCAAGGATATCCCCCCGGGACAGGGAGAGCCCCCAGAGGGAACATTCAGTACTTC.

V and J are TRBV12-3 or TRBV12-4 and TRBJ2-5; a possible D gene is TRBD2 (5 bases). The CDR3 contains 14 residues. Deletions cut 4 bases from V and 5 bases from J, with 14 bases between. CDR3 sequence (DNA): TGTGCCAGCAGTTACACGGGGTTCCGGGAGACCCAGTACTTC. This translates into CASSYTGFRETQYF.

The chain carries TRBV12-3 or TRBV12-4 and TRBJ2-3; D gene unclear. CDR3 length equals 15 residues. Trimming cost V 6 bases and J 2 bases, with 15 bases left between them. The DNA for the CDR3 is TGTGCCAGCAGCGTAGATGGCAGATACACAGATACGCAGTATTTT. It yields the protein CASSVDGRYTDTQYF.

The chain joins TRBV5-1 to TRBJ2-1; D may be TRBD2 (6 bases). This CDR3 comprises 16 residues. The germline V and J ends were trimmed by 2 bases and 5 bases, with 17 bases remaining between them. Germline V gives CDR1 SGHRS, CDR2 YFSETQ. For the CDR3, the DNA is TGCGCCAGCAGCTTCGGACTACTATATAGGAACAATGAGCAGTTCTTC. This gives the protein CASSFGLLYRNNEQFF.

This clonotype was seen a few times. The V and J genes are TRBV13 and TRBJ1-2; D gene ambiguous. Trimming shortened V by 3 bases and J by 2 bases, and 13 bases separated the two germline ends. CDR1 and CDR2 (germline): PRHDT, FYEKMQ (reference sequence). CDR3 size: 15 residues. The CDR3 sequence is CASSFGRAHNYGYTF. CDR3 DNA: TGTGCCAGCAGCTTTGGGAGAGCGCACAACTATGGCTACACCTTC.

The gene calls are TRBV7-2 and TRBJ2-1, with TRBD2 identical over 8 bases. The trim removed 5 bases at V and 9 bases at J, leaving 12 bases unmatched. Germline values: CDR1 SGHTA, CDR2 FQGNSA. The CDR3 runs to 15 residues. The CDR3 loop reads CASSPGLAWGAEQFF. DNA of the CDR3: TGTGCCAGCAGCCCCGGACTAGCTTGGGGTGCTGAGCAGTTCTTC.

This clonotype was counted many times. The genes are TRBV27 and TRBJ2-7; 7 nucleotides agree with TRBD2. The CDR3 covers 13 residues. The ends lost 10 bases at V and 4 bases at J; junction bases unmatched: 10. In germline, CDR1 is MNHEY, CDR2 SMNVEV (reference sequence). DNA of the CDR3: TGTGCCACCGGACGGCGGGAGTTATACGAGCAGTACTTC. As protein: CATGRRELYEQYF.

The chain joins TRBV7-9 to TRBJ1-2; 8 bases agree with TRBD1. Germline-derived CDR1 and CDR2 are SEHNR and FQNEAQ (reference sequence). CDR3 length equals 16 residues. The junction had 8 bases not matched to a gene; V was cut back by 1 base and J by 4 bases. This chain's CDR3 is CASSLVSGTGSYGYTF. Here the CDR3 DNA reads TGTGCCAGCAGCTTAGTATCGGGGACAGGCTCCTATGGCTACACCTTC. Drawing the rest from reference TRBV7-9 and TRBJ1-2, the complete variable domain is DTGVSQNPRHKITKRGQNVTFRCDPISEHNRLYWYRQTLGQGPEFLTYFQNEAQLEKSRLLSDRFSAERPKGSFSTLEIQRTEQGDSAMYLCASSLVSGTGSYGYTFGSGTRLTVV.